This is a list of T cell receptor beta chains from one sample in a study of blood T cell repertoires in COVID-19. Assay: immunoSEQ multiplex PCR; the TCRdb copy retains only in-frame clones and omits some. The table has some 210,000 clones, more than 80% seen once; the top ten hold nearly 9.5%. The sample consisted of PBMCs or T cells enriched from blood (not recorded which). The receptors shown here come from a man aged 40-50 years who had recovered from COVID-19. The CDR3 runs from the conserved cysteine through the conserved F or W. The D gene is left open where the match is weak. Clone size is stated in some rows and not others, as once, few, many or a class when expanded.

v_gene	j_gene	abundance	d_gene	CDR3aa	CDR3nt
TRBV29-1	TRBJ1-4	-	TRBD1	CSVEGQGAGNEKLFF	TGCAGCGTTGAGGGACAGGGGGCGGGAAATGAAAAACTGTTTTTT
TRBV21-1	TRBJ1-5	few	-	CASRGNQPQHF	TGTGCCAGCCGGGGCAATCAGCCCCAGCATTTT
TRBV6-5	TRBJ1-2	-	-	CASSFRGRGYTF	TGTGCCAGCAGTTTCAGAGGGCGTGGCTACACCTTC
TRBV5-1	TRBJ1-1	-	TRBD1	CASSAGTGNTEAFF	TGCGCCAGCAGCGCTGGGACAGGGAACACTGAAGCTTTCTTT
TRBV20-1	TRBJ1-1	medium-sized	-	CSASVPTVNTEAFF	TGCAGTGCTAGTGTACCGACTGTGAACACTGAAGCTTTCTTT
TRBV28	TRBJ1-2	-	-	CASRIPLKGYTF	TGTGCCAGCAGAATACCCCTAAAAGGCTACACCTTC
TRBV12-3/TRBV12-4	TRBJ2-3	-	-	CASRLAEAQYF	TGTGCCAGCAGGTTAGCGGAGGCGCAGTATTTT
TRBV10-3	TRBJ2-7	few	-	CAISELQGIIYEQYF	TGTGCCATCAGTGAGTTACAGGGTATAATCTACGAGCAGTACTTC
TRBV18	TRBJ1-6	-	-	CASSPFRSSYNSPLHF	TGTGCCAGCTCACCATTCCGTAGCTCCTATAATTCACCCCTCCACTTT
TRBV6-1	TRBJ2-7	few	TRBD1	CASSGHGTGDLYEQYF	TGTGCCAGCAGTGGACACGGGACAGGGGACCTCTACGAGCAGTACTTC
TRBV5-1	TRBJ2-4	-	TRBD1	CASSVGQGAKNIQYF	TGCGCCAGCAGCGTGGGACAGGGAGCCAAAAACATTCAGTACTTC
TRBV7-5	TRBJ1-1	-	-	CVRSPDREAFF	TGTGTCAGAAGCCCTGACAGGGAAGCTTTCTTT
TRBV14	TRBJ2-5	-	-	CASSPGWTQYF	TGTGCCAGCAGCCCAGGTTGGACCCAGTACTTC
TRBV9	TRBJ2-7	-	TRBD1	CASSTMTGSYEQYF	TGTGCCAGCAGCACCATGACAGGGTCGTACGAGCAGTACTTC
TRBV30	TRBJ1-4	-	TRBD1	CAWSIGQGKLFF	TGTGCCTGGAGCATAGGACAGGGAAAACTGTTTTTT
TRBV14	TRBJ2-5	once	TRBD2	CASSQVGTGGPGTQYF	TGTGCCAGCAGCCAAGTTGGAACGGGGGGGCCGGGGACCCAGTACTTC
TRBV9	TRBJ1-1	few	-	CASSSLGHLNTEAFF	TGTGCCAGCTCGTCCCTGGGACACTTGAACACTGAAGCTTTCTTT
TRBV7-9	TRBJ1-2	-	-	CASSRSGAYGYTF	TGTGCCAGCAGCCGCTCGGGAGCCTATGGCTACACCTTC
TRBV30	TRBJ1-1	-	-	CAWSPPGKRTEAFF	TGTGCCTGGAGTCCACCGGGGAAGCGCACTGAAGCTTTCTTT
TRBV4-2	TRBJ1-2	-	TRBD1	CASSQEDRQGGHYGYTF	TGTGCCAGCAGCCAAGAGGATCGACAGGGAGGACACTATGGCTACACCTTC
TRBV10-3	TRBJ1-5	few	TRBD1	CATALTGQVNQPQHF	TGTGCCACCGCCTTGACAGGGCAGGTCAATCAGCCCCAGCATTTT
TRBV10-3	TRBJ2-7	-	TRBD2	CAISASSGGRSAEQYF	TGTGCCATCAGTGCATCTAGCGGGGGTCGTTCTGCCGAGCAGTACTTC
TRBV19	TRBJ2-7	-	-	CASSTRVRTDEQYF	TGTGCCAGTAGTACGAGGGTACGAACGGACGAGCAGTACTTC
TRBV30	TRBJ1-2	-	TRBD1	CACKPFETGPGYTF	TGTGCCTGTAAACCGTTCGAGACAGGGCCCGGCTACACCTTC
TRBV13	TRBJ1-2	-	-	CASSLGRESYTF	TGTGCCAGCAGCTTAGGCCGTGAGAGCTACACCTTC